The clone carrying this TCR beta chain appeared a few times. The CDR3 consists of 13 residues. CDR1 is LNHDA and CDR2 is SQIVND in the germline V gene (reference sequence). V was pared by 3 bases and J by 6 bases, with 11 bases between. The data stem from a study of blood T cell repertoires in COVID-19. The overall study: COVID-19 samples from acute and convalescent phases originated in the United States, Italy and Spain.

Study processing details: By means of reference gene primer amplification, nucleated cell counts were estimated. The assay was immunoSEQ multiplex PCR, and TCRdb's table has in-frame clones only and misses some. V, J and clone size reflect that table, while D and trimming were determined from the DNA. The sample has approximately 20,000 clones, approximately 85% seen once. The origin of this receptor is an older man with acute or convalescent COVID-19. The sequenced sample was peripheral blood. The chain has TRBV19 and TRBJ1-1; D remains unclear. CDR3 residues: CASSMYVASEAFF. The CDR3 DNA reads TGTGCCAGTAGTATGTATGTGGCTTCTGAAGCTTTCTTT. The variable domain in full, with the rest retrieved from reference TRBV19 and TRBJ1-1, is DGGITQSPKYLFRKEGQNVTLSCEQNLNHDAMYWYRQDPGQGLRLIYYSQIVNDFQKGDIAEGYSVSREKKESFPLTVTSAQKNPTAFYLCASSMYVASEAFFGQGTRLTVV.